The present TCR beta chain was sequenced within a study of a mutant IDH1 vaccine in newly diagnosed glioma. Trimming cost V 8 bases and J 6 bases; bases outside gene matches: 8. The CDR3 spans 13 residues. From germline, CDR1 is MNHEY and CDR2 SMNVEV (reference sequence). Assay used: immunoSEQ multiplex PCR; TCRdb lists only in-frame clones, some missing. The sample includes around 63,000 clones, more than 90% of them seen just once. Time point of the sample: baseline, week 1 (first vaccination visit). Treatment of the sample: pre-vaccination baseline after standard-of-care therapy. New IDH1-mutant, ATRX-lost WHO grade 3 or 4 astrocytomas occurred in donors.

This clonotype was sampled from a man in his forties or fifties with glioma. The chain is built from TRBV27 and TRBJ2-7; TRBD2 matches 9 bases. Sequenced material: PBMCs, taken from a glioma patient treated with radiotherapy, temozolomide or both. DNA for the CDR3: TGTGCCAGCGGCTATAGCGGGAGTTCCGAGCAGTACTTC. It yields the protein CASGYSGSSEQYF.